This TCR beta chain was found in a study of response to subunit inactivated influenza vaccine. This clonotype was recorded many times. Its antigen remains unidentified. Study findings and constraints: Each seasonal flu vaccination may recruit only limited new T cells, authors suggested.

Germline assignment: CDR1 DFQATT and CDR2 SNEGSKA (reference sequence). The CDR3 totals 15 residues. J was trimmed by 3 bases and V by 6 bases; bases with no gene match: 8. TCRdb reprocessed the RT-PCR reads with MiXCR, giving one entry per CDR3 protein. This sample has 450,000 to 600,000 distinct CDR3 sequences; around 8% occur once, and the top ten carry under 15%. The receptor was isolated from a man between 50 and 75 years old who received an inactivated influenza vaccine. The V gene is TRBV20-1, the J gene TRBJ2-7; 13 nucleotides agree with TRBD2. The material sequenced was PBMCs from blood, taken about 24 months after vaccination. CDR3 DNA sequence: TGCAGTGCCCCACTACTAGCGGGGGGGGTCTACGAGCAGTACTTC. Amino acids: CSAPLLAGGVYEQYF.